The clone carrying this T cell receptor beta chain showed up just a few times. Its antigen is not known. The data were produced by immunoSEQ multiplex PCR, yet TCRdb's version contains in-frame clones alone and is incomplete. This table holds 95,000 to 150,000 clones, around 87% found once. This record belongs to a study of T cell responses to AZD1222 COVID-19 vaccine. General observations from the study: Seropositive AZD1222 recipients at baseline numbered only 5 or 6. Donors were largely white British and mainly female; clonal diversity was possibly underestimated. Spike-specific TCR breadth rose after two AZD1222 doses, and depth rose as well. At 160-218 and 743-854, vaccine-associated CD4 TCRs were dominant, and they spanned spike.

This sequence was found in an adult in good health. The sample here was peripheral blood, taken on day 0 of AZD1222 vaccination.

This CDR3 reads CSVRTRFSDEQYF. CDR3 nucleotides: TGCAGCGTCCGGACTAGATTTAGCGACGAGCAGTACTTC. The chain links TRBV29-1 to TRBJ2-7; 7 bases fit TRBD2. After removal of 6 bases from V and 5 bases from J, the junction contained 10 bases not matched to a gene. CDR3 size: 13 residues. Germline V gives CDR1 SQVTM, CDR2 ANQGSEA.